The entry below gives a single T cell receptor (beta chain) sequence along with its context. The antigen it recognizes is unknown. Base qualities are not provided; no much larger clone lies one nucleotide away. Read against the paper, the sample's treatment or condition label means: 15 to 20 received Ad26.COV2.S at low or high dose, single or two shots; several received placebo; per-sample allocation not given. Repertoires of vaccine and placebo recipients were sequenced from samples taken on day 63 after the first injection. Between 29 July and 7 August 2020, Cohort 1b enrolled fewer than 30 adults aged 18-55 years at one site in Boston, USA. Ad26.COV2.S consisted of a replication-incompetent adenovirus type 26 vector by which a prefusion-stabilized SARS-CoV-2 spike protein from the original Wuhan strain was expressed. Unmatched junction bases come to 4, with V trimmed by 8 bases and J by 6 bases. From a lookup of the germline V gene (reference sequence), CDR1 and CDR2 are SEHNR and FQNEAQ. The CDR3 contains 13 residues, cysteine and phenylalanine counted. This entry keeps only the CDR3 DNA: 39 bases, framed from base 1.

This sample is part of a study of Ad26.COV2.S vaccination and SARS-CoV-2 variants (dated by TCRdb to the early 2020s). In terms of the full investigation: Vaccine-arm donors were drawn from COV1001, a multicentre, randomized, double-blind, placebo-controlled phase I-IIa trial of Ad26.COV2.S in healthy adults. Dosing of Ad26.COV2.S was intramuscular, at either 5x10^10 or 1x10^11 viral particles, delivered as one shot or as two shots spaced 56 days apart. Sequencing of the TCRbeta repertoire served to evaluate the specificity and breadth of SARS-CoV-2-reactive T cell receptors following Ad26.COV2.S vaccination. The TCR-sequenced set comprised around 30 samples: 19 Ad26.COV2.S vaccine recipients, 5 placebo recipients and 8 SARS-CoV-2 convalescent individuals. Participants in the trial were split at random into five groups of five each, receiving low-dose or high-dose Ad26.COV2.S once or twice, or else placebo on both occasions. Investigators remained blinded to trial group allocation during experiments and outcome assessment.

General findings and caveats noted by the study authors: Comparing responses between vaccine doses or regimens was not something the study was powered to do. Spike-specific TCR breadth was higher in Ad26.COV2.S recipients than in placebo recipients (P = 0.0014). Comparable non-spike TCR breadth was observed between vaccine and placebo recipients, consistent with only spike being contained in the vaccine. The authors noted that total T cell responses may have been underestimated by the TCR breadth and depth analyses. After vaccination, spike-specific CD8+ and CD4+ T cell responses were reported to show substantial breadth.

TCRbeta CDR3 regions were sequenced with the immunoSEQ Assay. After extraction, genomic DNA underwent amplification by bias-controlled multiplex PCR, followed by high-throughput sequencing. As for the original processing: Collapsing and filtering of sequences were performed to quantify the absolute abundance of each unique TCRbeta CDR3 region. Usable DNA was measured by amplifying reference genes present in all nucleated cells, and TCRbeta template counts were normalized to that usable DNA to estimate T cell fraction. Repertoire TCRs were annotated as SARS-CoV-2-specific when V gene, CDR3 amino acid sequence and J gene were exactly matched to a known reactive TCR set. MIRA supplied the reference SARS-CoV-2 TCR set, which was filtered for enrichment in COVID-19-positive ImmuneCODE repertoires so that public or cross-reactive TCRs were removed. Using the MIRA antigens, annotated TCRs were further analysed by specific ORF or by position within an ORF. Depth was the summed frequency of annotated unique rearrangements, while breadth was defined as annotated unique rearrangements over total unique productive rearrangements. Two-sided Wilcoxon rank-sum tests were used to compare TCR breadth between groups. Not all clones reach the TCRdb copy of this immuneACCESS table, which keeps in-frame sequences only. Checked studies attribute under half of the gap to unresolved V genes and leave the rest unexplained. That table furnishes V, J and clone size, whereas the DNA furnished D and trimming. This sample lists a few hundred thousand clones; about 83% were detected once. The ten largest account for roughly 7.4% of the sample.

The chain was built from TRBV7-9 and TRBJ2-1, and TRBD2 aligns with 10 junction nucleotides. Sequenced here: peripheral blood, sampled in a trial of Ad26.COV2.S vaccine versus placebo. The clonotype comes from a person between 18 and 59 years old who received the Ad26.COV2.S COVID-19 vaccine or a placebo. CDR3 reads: CASAIAGGNEQFF. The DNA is TGTGCCAGCGCCATAGCGGGAGGCAATGAGCAGTTCTTC.